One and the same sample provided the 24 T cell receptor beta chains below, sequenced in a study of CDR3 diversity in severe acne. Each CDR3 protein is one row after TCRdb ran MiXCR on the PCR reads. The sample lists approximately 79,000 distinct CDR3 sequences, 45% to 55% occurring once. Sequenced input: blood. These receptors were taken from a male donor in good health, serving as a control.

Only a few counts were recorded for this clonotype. The CDR3 DNA reads TGTGCCAGCAGCGCAGGGACTCCTAACTACGAGCAGTACTTC. This codes for CASSAGTPNYEQYF. The chain couples TRBV9 to TRBJ2-7; TRBD2 might be the D (6 bases). Germline V CDR1 and CDR2: SGDLS, YYNGEE. V lost 3 bases to trimming and J lost 3 bases, with 13 bases between them. The CDR3 runs 14 residues.

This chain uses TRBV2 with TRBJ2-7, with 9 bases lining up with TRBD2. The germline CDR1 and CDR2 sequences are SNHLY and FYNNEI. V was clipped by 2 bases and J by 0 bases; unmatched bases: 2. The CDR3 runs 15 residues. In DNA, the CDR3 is TGTGCCAGCAGTGAATTTAGCGGGAGCTCCTACGAGCAGTACTTC. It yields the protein CASSEFSGSSYEQYF. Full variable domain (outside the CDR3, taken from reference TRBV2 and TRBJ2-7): EPEVTQTPSHQVTQMGQEVILRCVPISNHLYFYWYRQILGQKVEFLVSFYNNEISEKSEIFDDQFSVERPDGSNFTLKIRSTKLEDSAMYFCASSEFSGSSYEQYFGPGTRLTVT.

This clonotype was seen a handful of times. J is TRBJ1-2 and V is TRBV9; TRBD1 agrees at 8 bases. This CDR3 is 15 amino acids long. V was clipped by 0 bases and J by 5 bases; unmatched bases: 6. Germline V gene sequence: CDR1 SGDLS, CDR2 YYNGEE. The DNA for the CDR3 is TGTGCCAGCAGCGTAGCTCAGACAGGGGAATATGGCTACACCTTC. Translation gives CASSVAQTGEYGYTF.

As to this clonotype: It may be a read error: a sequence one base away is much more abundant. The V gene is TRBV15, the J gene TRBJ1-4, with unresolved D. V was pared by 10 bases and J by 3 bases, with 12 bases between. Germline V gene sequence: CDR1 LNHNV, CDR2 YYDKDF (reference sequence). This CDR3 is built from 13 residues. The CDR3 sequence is CAIQRAANEKLFF. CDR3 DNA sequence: TGTGCCATTCAAAGGGCAGCTAATGAAAAACTGTTTTTT.

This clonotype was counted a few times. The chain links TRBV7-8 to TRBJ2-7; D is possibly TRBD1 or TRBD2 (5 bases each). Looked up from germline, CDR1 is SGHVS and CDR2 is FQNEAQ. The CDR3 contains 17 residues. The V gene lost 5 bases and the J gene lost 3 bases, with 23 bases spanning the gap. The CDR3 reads CASSPFGATRTNYEQYF. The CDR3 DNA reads TGTGCCAGCAGCCCTTTCGGGGCGACCCGGACAAACTACGAGCAGTACTTC. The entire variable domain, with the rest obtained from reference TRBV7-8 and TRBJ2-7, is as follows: GAGVSQSPRYKVAKRGQDVALRCDPISGHVSLFWYQQALGQGPEFLTYFQNEAQLDKSGLPSDRFFAERPEGSVSTLKIQRTQQEDSAVYLCASSPFGATRTNYEQYFGPGTRLTVT.

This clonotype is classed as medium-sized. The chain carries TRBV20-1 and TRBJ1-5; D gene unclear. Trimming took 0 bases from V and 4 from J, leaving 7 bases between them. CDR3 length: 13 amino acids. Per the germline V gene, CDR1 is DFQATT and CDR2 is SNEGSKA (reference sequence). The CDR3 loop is CSAREAGNQPQHF. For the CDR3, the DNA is TGCAGTGCTAGAGAAGCGGGGAATCAGCCCCAGCATTTT.

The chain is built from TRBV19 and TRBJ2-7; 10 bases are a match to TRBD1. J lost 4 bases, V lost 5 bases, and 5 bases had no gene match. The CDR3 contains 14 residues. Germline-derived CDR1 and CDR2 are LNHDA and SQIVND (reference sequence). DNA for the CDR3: TGTGCCAGTAGTGGGGACAGGGGACGGTACGAGCAGTACTTC. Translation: CASSGDRGRYEQYF.

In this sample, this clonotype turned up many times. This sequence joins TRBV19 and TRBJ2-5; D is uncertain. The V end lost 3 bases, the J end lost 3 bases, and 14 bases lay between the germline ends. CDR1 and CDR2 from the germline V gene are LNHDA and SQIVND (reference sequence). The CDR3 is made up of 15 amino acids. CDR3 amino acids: CASSMSRVLEETQYF. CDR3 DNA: TGTGCCAGTAGTATGTCCCGGGTCTTGGAAGAGACCCAGTACTTC.

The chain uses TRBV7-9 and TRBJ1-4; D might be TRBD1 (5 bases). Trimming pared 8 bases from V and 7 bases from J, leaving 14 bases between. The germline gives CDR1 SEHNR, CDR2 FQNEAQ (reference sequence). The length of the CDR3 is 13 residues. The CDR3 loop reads CASLGTSGEKLFF. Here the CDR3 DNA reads TGTGCCAGCCTTGGGACCTCCGGTGAAAAACTGTTTTTT.

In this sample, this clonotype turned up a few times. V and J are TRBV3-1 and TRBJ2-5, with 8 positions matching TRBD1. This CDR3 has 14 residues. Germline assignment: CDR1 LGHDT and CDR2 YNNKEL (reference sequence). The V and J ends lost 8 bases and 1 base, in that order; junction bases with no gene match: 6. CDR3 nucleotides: TGTGCCAGCTCGCAGGGACAGGCCCAAGAGACCCAGTACTTC. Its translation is CASSQGQAQETQYF.

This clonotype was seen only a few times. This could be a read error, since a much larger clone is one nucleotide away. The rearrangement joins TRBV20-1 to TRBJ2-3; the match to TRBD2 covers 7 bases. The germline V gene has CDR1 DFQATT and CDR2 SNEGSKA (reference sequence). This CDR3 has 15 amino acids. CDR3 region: CSARKGGYGTGTQYF. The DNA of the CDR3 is TGCAGTGCTAGAAAGGGAGGGTACGGCACAGGTACGCAGTATTTT.

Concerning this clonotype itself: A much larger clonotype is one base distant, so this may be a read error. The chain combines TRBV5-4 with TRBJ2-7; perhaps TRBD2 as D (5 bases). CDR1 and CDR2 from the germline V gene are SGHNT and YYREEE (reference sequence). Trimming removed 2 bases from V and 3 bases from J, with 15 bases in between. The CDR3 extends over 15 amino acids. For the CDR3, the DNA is TGTGCCAGCAGCTTCGTGACTAACGGGAACTACGAGCAGTACTTC. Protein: CASSFVTNGNYEQYF.

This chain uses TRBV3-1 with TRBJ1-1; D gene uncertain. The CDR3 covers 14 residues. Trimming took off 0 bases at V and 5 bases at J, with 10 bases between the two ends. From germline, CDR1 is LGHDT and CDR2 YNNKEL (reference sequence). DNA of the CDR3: TGTGCCAGCAGCCAAGAACGGGCAGGTACTGAAGCTTTCTTT. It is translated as CASSQERAGTEAFF. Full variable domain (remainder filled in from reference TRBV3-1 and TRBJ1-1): DTAVSQTPKYLVTQMGNDKSIKCEQNLGHDTMYWYKQDSKKFLKIMFSYNNKELIINETVPNRFSPKSPDKAHLNLHINSLELGDSAVYFCASSQERAGTEAFFGQGTRLTVV.

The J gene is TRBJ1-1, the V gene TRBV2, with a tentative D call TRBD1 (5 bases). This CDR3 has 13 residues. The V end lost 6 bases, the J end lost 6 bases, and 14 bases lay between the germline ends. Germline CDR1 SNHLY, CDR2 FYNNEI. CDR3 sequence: CASRPGFMSEAFF. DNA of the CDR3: TGTGCCAGCAGGCCAGGGTTTATGTCTGAAGCTTTCTTT.

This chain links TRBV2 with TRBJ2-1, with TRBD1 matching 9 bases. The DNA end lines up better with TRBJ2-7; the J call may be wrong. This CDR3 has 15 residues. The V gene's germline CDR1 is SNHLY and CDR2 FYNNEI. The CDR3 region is CASKYSGTGPAEQYF. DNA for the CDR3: TGTGCCAGTAAATATTCCGGGACAGGGCCGGCCGAGCAGTACTTC.

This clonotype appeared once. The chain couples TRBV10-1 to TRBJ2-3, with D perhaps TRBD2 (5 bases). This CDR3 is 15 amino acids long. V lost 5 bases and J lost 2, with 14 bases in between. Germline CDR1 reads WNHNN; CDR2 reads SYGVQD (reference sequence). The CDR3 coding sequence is TGCGCCAGCAGTACCTACCGAGGGAACACAGATACGCAGTATTTT. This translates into CASSTYRGNTDTQYF.

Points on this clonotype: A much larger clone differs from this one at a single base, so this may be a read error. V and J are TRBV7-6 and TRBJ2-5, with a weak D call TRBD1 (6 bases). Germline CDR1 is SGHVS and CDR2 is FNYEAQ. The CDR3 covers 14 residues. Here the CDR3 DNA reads TGTGCCAGCAGCTTAGGGACAGAGCAAGAGGCCCAGTACTTC. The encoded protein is CASSLGTEQEAQYF.

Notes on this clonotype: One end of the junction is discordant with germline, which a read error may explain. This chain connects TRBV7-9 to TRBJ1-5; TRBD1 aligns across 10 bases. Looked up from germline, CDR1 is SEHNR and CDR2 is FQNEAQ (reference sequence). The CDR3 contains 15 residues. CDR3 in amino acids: CASSLGDRGRQPQHF. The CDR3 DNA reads TGTGCCAGCAGTTTAGGGGACAGGGGAAGGCAGCCCCAGCATTTT.

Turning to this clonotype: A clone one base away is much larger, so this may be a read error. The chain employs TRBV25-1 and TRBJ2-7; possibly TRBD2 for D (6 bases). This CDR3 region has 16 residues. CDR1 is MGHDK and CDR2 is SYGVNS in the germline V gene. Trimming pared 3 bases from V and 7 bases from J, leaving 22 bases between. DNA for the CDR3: TGTGCCAGCAGTGAGATACCGACGCAGGAGGGCCATGAGCAGTACTTC. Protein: CASSEIPTQEGHEQYF.

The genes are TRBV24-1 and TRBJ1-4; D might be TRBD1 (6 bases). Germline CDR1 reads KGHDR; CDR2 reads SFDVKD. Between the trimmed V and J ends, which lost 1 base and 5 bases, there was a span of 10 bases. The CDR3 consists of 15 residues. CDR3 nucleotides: TGTGCCACCAGTGATTTCAGGCAGGGGAATGAAAAACTGTTTTTT. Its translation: CATSDFRQGNEKLFF.

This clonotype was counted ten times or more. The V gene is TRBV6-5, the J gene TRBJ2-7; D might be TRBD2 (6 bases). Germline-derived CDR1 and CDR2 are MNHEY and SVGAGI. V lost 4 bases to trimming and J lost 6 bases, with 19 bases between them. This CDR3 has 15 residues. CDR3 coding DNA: TGTGCCAGCAGTTCCTCCGGGACTCACCAAATCGAGCAGTACTTC. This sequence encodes CASSSSGTHQIEQYF.

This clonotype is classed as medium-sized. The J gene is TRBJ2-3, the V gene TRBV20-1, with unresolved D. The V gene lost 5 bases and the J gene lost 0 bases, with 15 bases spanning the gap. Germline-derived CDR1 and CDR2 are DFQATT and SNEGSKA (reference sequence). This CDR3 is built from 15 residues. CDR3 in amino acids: CSARLTLPSTDTQYF. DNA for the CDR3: TGCAGTGCTCGGCTGACCTTACCTAGCACAGATACGCAGTATTTT.

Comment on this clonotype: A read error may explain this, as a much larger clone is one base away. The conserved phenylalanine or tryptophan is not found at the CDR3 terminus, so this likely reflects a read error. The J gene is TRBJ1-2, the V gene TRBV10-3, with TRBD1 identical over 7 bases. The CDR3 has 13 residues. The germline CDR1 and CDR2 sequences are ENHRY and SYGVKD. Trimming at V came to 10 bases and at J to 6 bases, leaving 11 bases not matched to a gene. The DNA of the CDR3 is TGTGCCACCTACAAGACAGGGCTGGATGGCTACACCCTC. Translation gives CATYKTGLDGYTL.

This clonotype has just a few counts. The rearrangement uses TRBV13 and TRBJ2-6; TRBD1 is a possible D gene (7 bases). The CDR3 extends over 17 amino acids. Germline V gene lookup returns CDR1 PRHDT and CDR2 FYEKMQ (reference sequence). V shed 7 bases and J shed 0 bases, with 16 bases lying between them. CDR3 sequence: CASTAGGGPSGANVLTF. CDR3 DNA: TGTGCCAGCACGGCCGGAGGGGGCCCCTCTGGGGCCAACGTCCTGACTTTC.